The 25 T cell receptor beta chains below were found in one sample sequenced in a study of OX40 agonist ivuxolimab in advanced cancers. Assay: immunoSEQ multiplex PCR; the TCRdb copy retains only in-frame clones and omits some. The data show tens of thousands of clones, roughly 80% seen once. The sequencing used CD4+ or CD8+ T cells sorted from blood, collected in a trial of the OX40 agonist ivuxolimab. The receptors stem from an adult with an advanced solid tumor such as melanoma, head and neck, liver or kidney cancer.

On this clone itself: The junction shows a germline mismatch at one end, possibly a read error. This chain links TRBV5-1 with TRBJ1-1; maybe TRBD1 (5 bases). This CDR3 spans 15 amino acids. Germline CDR1 SGHRS, CDR2 YFSETQ. The CDR3 here is CASTLDNLANTEAFF. The DNA for the CDR3 is TGCGCCAGCACCTTGGACAATTTGGCGAACACTGAAGCTTTCTTT.

CDR3 sequence (DNA): TGTGCCTGGAGTGTACAGGGGGCGAACGAAAAACTGTTTTTT. It specifies CAWSVQGANEKLFF. V gene TRBV30 combines with J gene TRBJ1-4; 9 nucleotides match TRBD1. CDR3 length equals 14 residues. V lost 0 bases and J lost 8; bases outside the gene matches: 4. The V gene's germline CDR1 is GTSNPN and CDR2 SVGIG (reference sequence).

The chain employs TRBV5-6 and TRBJ1-2; D gene ambiguous. Germline loops: CDR1 SGHDT, CDR2 YYEEEE. The CDR3 sequence is 15 residues long. Trimming removed 1 base at V and 8 bases at J, with 18 bases between. The CDR3 DNA reads TGTGCCAGCAGCTTGTTCGGGCAGGCGTCCCTAGGCTACACCTTC. It translates to CASSLFGQASLGYTF.

By share, this clone ranks as medium-sized (0.01 to 0.1%). This chain joins TRBV7-6 and TRBJ1-1, with 7 bases matching TRBD1. The ends lost 5 bases at V and 6 bases at J; junction bases unmatched: 15. Germline CDR1 SGHVS, CDR2 FNYEAQ. CDR3 length equals 16 residues. This CDR3 reads CASSQRGTEGPSEAFF. The CDR3 DNA follows: TGTGCCAGCAGCCAGCGAGGGACAGAGGGACCTTCTGAAGCTTTCTTT. The full variable domain, rest sourced from reference TRBV7-6 and TRBJ1-1, is GAGVSQSPRYKVTKRGQDVALRCDPISGHVSLYWYRQALGQGPEFLTYFNYEAQQDKSGLPNDRFSAERPEGSISTLTIQRTEQRDSAMYRCASSQRGTEGPSEAFFGQGTRLTVV.

V gene TRBV5-5 combines with J gene TRBJ1-2; D possibly corresponds to TRBD1 (5 bases). The V gene's germline CDR1 is SGHKS and CDR2 YYEKEE (reference sequence). This CDR3 region has 14 residues. Trimming took 5 bases from V and 2 from J, leaving 13 bases between them. The CDR3 DNA is TGTGCCAGCAGTTTAAGACAGACCAACTATGGCTACACCTTC. It codes for CASSLRQTNYGYTF.

This chain links TRBV30 with TRBJ2-1; 8 nucleotides align to TRBD2. The CDR3 length is 15 residues. Germline V gene lookup returns CDR1 GTSNPN and CDR2 SVGIG (reference sequence). V trimming: 2 bases; J trimming: 6 bases; junction bases outside the gene matches: 9. Here the CDR3 reads CAWSQASGLLNEQFF. The CDR3 region has the DNA TGTGCCTGGAGTCAGGCTAGCGGGTTACTCAATGAGCAGTTCTTC.

The chain is built from TRBV4-1 and TRBJ1-1; tentatively, D is TRBD1 (5 bases). Trimming left V 4 bases short and J 1 base short, with 10 bases between. In germline, CDR1 is MGHRA, CDR2 YSYEKL. The CDR3 spans 14 residues. CDR3 sequence reads: CASSREDTNTEAFF. For the CDR3, the DNA is TGCGCCAGCAGCCGAGAGGACACGAACACTGAAGCTTTCTTT.

This clone occurred once. The chain couples TRBV18 to TRBJ2-5; weak D call: TRBD2 (5 bases). The CDR3 spans 17 residues. Germline values: CDR1 KGHSH, CDR2 LQKENI. V was cut by 2 bases and J by 5 bases, with 21 bases left in between. CDR3 coding DNA: TGTGCCAGCTCACCATCGGCCGGGAATAGGGATCTCGAGACCCAGTACTTC. Translation gives CASSPSAGNRDLETQYF.

The chain couples TRBV13 to TRBJ1-1, with D maybe TRBD1 (6 bases). Deletions cut 1 base from V and 8 bases from J, with 11 bases between. This CDR3 comprises 13 residues. CDR1 is PRHDT and CDR2 is FYEKMQ in the germline V gene (reference sequence). Written as DNA, the CDR3 is TGTGCCAGCAGCTTAGTTGGGGGGGCGGAAGCTTTCTTT. Its protein product is CASSLVGGAEAFF.

The V gene is TRBV27, the J gene TRBJ1-1, with 9 bases aligning to TRBD1. CDR1 and CDR2 (germline): MNHEY, SMNVEV (reference sequence). The CDR3 totals 13 residues. The junction had 6 bases not matched to a gene; V was cut back by 11 bases and J by 2 bases. The CDR3 nucleotides are TGTGCCGTGCACAGGGGGCTAAACACTGAAGCTTTCTTT. Its translation: CAVHRGLNTEAFF.

The genes are TRBV6-5 and TRBJ2-2; D unresolved. The germline gives CDR1 MNHEY, CDR2 SVGAGI. Deletions cut 4 bases from V and 5 bases from J, with 8 bases between. This CDR3 is built from 13 residues. CDR3 nucleotides: TGTGCCAGCAGTTCCCTATTAACCGGGGAGCTGTTTTTT. It yields the protein CASSSLLTGELFF.

This clone has just a few counts. This chain connects TRBV5-4 to TRBJ1-2; no firm D call. The CDR3 loop spans 15 amino acids. The V end lost 1 base, the J end lost 5 bases, and 15 bases lay between the germline ends. CDR1 SGHNT and CDR2 YYREEE come from the germline V gene (reference sequence). The CDR3 is CASSLSKGYVYGYTF. The CDR3, as DNA: TGTGCCAGCAGCTTGTCAAAGGGTTATGTGTATGGCTACACCTTC.

This sequence joins TRBV6-5 and TRBJ1-2, with D possibly TRBD1 on 6 matching bases. This CDR3 comprises 12 residues. Germline V gives CDR1 MNHEY, CDR2 SVGAGI. V was clipped by 3 bases and J by 8 bases, with 10 bases between them. The CDR3 DNA sequence: TGTGCCAGCAGTTATGGGGGGCACGGCTACACCTTC. Its protein product is CASSYGGHGYTF.

V usage is TRBV10-3 and J usage is TRBJ1-6; D gene unclear. The length of the CDR3 is 18 residues. V was shortened by 0 bases and J by 7 bases, with 19 bases between the two germline ends. Germline-derived CDR1 and CDR2 are ENHRY and SYGVKD. The CDR3 spells CAISESISLQRLNSPLHF. In DNA, the CDR3 is TGTGCCATCAGTGAGTCGATTTCCCTACAGCGCCTAAATTCACCCCTCCACTTT.

J is TRBJ1-2 and V is TRBV4-1; 10 positions agree with TRBD1. The CDR3 is made up of 17 amino acids. V was clipped by 2 bases and J by 1 base; unmatched bases: 7. Germline lookup yields CDR1 MGHRA and CDR2 YSYEKL. CDR3 bases: TGCGCCAGCAGCCAAAGACAGGGGGCTTTTAGTAACTATGGCTACACCTTC. This codes for CASSQRQGAFSNYGYTF.

The rearrangement uses TRBV30 and TRBJ2-1, with TRBD2 matching over 8 bases. In germline, CDR1 is GTSNPN, CDR2 SVGIG (reference sequence). V dropped 5 bases and J dropped 8; count of bases not matched to a gene: 14. The CDR3 extends over 15 amino acids. The chain's CDR3 is CAWATGTSSSDEQFF. CDR3 DNA: TGTGCCTGGGCAACCGGGACTAGTTCAAGCGATGAGCAGTTCTTC.

V gene TRBV5-1 combines with J gene TRBJ2-1, with TRBD1 as a possible D gene (7 bases). CDR3 length: 17 amino acids. Germline V gene lookup returns CDR1 SGHRS and CDR2 YFSETQ. Trimming took 2 bases from V and 4 from J, leaving 19 bases between them. The CDR3 DNA follows: TGCGCCAGCAGCTTAACCGCCGTGACAGGGACTTACAATGAGCAGTTCTTC. Translating it yields CASSLTAVTGTYNEQFF.

This chain links TRBV6-1 with TRBJ2-5; 7 nucleotides agree with TRBD1. The DNA matches TRBJ2-7 better at its end, which makes the J call doubtful. In germline, CDR1 is MNHNS, CDR2 SASEGT. This CDR3 contains 13 residues. CDR3: CASRGGQLYEQYF. DNA of the CDR3: TGTGCCAGCAGAGGGGGACAGCTCTACGAGCAGTACTTC.

The chain uses TRBV29-1 and TRBJ2-6; no reliable D call. The CDR3 runs 15 residues. The germline V gene has CDR1 SQVTM and CDR2 ANQGSEA. V dropped 6 bases and J dropped 1 base, with 13 bases sitting between them. In nucleotides, the CDR3 is TGCAGCGTGGCACTAAGGGATTCTGGGGCCAACGTCCTGACTTTC. Amino acid sequence: CSVALRDSGANVLTF.

A word on this clone: One junction end does not reproduce the germline sequence, and a read error may be involved. CDR3 region: CASSYSGRYTEAFF. The CDR3 region has the DNA TGTGCCAGCAGCTACTCGGGACGGTACACTGAAGCTTTCTTT. This chain uses TRBV6-5 with TRBJ1-1, with a possible D match to TRBD1 (5 bases). CDR1 is MNHEY, CDR2 SVGAGI, per germline. The CDR3 length is 14 residues.

J is TRBJ2-5 and V is TRBV5-4; possible D gene TRBD1, 5 bases. Trimming removed 0 bases at V and 3 bases at J, with 18 bases between. Germline V CDR1 and CDR2: SGHNT, YYREEE (reference sequence). This CDR3 contains 17 residues. The CDR3 here is CASSLARVAPREETQYF. For the CDR3, the DNA is TGTGCCAGCAGCTTGGCCAGGGTGGCTCCCCGGGAAGAGACCCAGTACTTC.

V is TRBV7-9 and J is TRBJ2-6, with TRBD1 matching 8 bases. With V trimmed by 5 bases and J by 0 bases, 9 bases remained unmatched. Germline V gives CDR1 SEHNR, CDR2 FQNEAQ (reference sequence). This CDR3 has 18 residues. The CDR3 here is CASSKRTGRSSGANVLTF. DNA for the CDR3: TGTGCCAGCAGCAAGAGGACAGGGAGGTCCTCTGGGGCCAACGTCCTGACTTTC.

The chain employs TRBV18 and TRBJ2-1, with 8 bases matching TRBD2. The CDR3 is 19 amino acids. The germline V gene encodes CDR1 KGHSH and CDR2 LQKENI. V gave up 3 bases and J gave up 6 bases; unmatched junction bases: 19. The CDR3 coding sequence is TGTGCCAGCTCACCTCGCAGGGGTAGCCCGGGACTAGTAACCAATGAGCAGTTCTTC. Translation gives CASSPRRGSPGLVTNEQFF. The complete variable domain, with remaining parts taken from reference TRBV18 and TRBJ2-1, reads NAGVMQNPRHLVRRRGQEARLRCSPMKGHSHVYWYRQLPEEGLKFMVYLQKENIIDESGMPKERFSAEFPKEGPSILRIQQVVRGDSAAYFCASSPRRGSPGLVTNEQFFGPGTRLTVL.

This clone is a singleton in its sample. DNA for the CDR3: TGTGCCAGCAGCCCGGGGGTGGGAGAGCAGTTCTTC. Translated: CASSPGVGEQFF. The chain is built from TRBV7-3 and TRBJ2-1; possibly TRBD2 for D (6 bases). Trimming took off 5 bases at V and 10 bases at J, with 12 bases between the two ends. The V gene's germline CDR1 is SGHTA and CDR2 FQGTGA. CDR3 length: 12 amino acids. The full variable domain, completed using reference TRBV7-3 and TRBJ2-1, is GAGVSQTPSNKVTEKGKYVELRCDPISGHTALYWYRQSLGQGPEFLIYFQGTGAADDSGLPNDRFFAVRPEGSVSTLKIQRTERGDSAVYLCASSPGVGEQFFGPGTRLTVL.

The chain employs TRBV10-1 and TRBJ2-7; D remains ambiguous. Trimming stripped 4 bases from V and 7 bases from J, with 23 bases between. Germline CDR1 is WNHNN and CDR2 is SYGVQD (reference sequence). This CDR3 is 16 amino acids long. Written as DNA, the CDR3 is TGCGCCAGCAGTGGGATTAAGGGTTACCCCTTGGGAGAGCAGTACTTC. Translating it yields CASSGIKGYPLGEQYF.